This entry features one T cell receptor (beta chain) sequence. As processed by the authors: Estimated nucleated cell counts came from reference gene primer amplification. Libraries were prepared by immunoSEQ multiplex PCR; TCRdb keeps only in-frame clonotypes and omits some of them. D and trimming were read from the DNA, whereas the V and J calls and clone size are those reported in that table. The profile shows approximately 200,000 clones, about nine tenths of them singletons. The record originates from a study of blood T cell repertoires in COVID-19. Trimming shortened V by 2 bases and J by 0 bases, and 17 bases separated the two germline ends. Per the germline V gene, CDR1 is SGHRS and CDR2 is YFSETQ. This CDR3 has 17 amino acids.

This sequence originates from a man younger than 40 in a cohort exposed to, infected with or recovered from COVID-19 (not recorded which). Sequencing used PBMCs or T cells enriched from blood (not recorded which). The V and J genes are TRBV5-1 and TRBJ2-5; D remains unclear. This chain's CDR3 is CASSLSSQRTYQETQYF. The CDR3 coding sequence is TGCGCCAGCAGCTTAAGCTCCCAGCGCACGTACCAAGAGACCCAGTACTTC.